These 6 T cell receptor beta chains were sequenced from one sample in a study of CD8+ T cells in alopecia areata. Extracted from the samples, RNA was reverse transcribed into cDNA to serve as the sequencing template. The protocol was immunoSEQ multiplex PCR, while the TCRdb copy is restricted to in-frame clones and leaves out a portion. In the table there are over 150,000 clones, 50% to 60% of which are singletons. Regarding treatment: oral pan-JAK inhibitor, 5-10 mg twice daily. The sequencing here drew on CD4+ T cells sorted from blood, taken at week 4, from a patient treated with tofacitinib. These receptors were obtained from a human donor with alopecia areata.

The genes are TRBV6-5 and TRBJ2-3, with 9 bases aligning to TRBD1. After removal of 2 bases from V and 6 bases from J, the junction contained 3 bases not matched to a gene. CDR1 MNHEY and CDR2 SVGAGI come from the germline V gene. The CDR3 spans 14 residues. CDR3 coding DNA: TGTGCCAGCAGTTACCCGGGACAGGGTGATACGCAGTATTTT. Translated, it gives CASSYPGQGDTQYF.

This clone was picked up a small number of times. This chain connects TRBV27 to TRBJ1-1; 8 bases line up with TRBD1. With 4 bases clipped from V and 1 base from J, the junction kept 5 bases outside the gene matches. Germline CDR1 and CDR2: MNHEY and SMNVEV (reference sequence). The CDR3 loop spans 15 amino acids. Written as DNA, the CDR3 is TGTGCCAGCAGTTCAGTAGGACAGGGGAACACTGAAGCTTTCTTT. This sequence encodes CASSSVGQGNTEAFF.

There are a few counts of this clone. The V and J genes are TRBV6-1 and TRBJ1-2, with unresolved D. V lost 8 bases, J lost 0 bases, and 10 bases lay in between. Germline-derived CDR1 and CDR2 are MNHNS and SASEGT. CDR3 length: 13 amino acids. CDR3 loop: CASSFGANYGYTF. In DNA, the CDR3 is TGTGCCAGCTCATTCGGGGCTAACTATGGCTACACCTTC.

This chain links TRBV4-1 with TRBJ2-7, with D perhaps matching TRBD1 or TRBD2 (5 bases each). Germline CDR1 reads MGHRA; CDR2 reads YSYEKL. With 2 bases removed from V and 6 bases from J, the gap between germline ends came to 17 bases. The CDR3 has 15 amino acids. CDR3 residues: CASSQPGTKVGEQYF. CDR3 bases: TGCGCCAGCAGCCAACCCGGGACCAAGGTAGGCGAGCAGTACTTC.

This chain links TRBV7-9 with TRBJ1-1, with D unclear. The germline V gene encodes CDR1 SEHNR and CDR2 FQNEAQ (reference sequence). This CDR3 has 13 residues. Deletions cut 2 bases from V and 2 bases from J, with 6 bases between. CDR3 loop: CASSLSLNTEAFF. The CDR3 DNA follows: TGTGCCAGCAGCTTAAGCCTTAACACTGAAGCTTTCTTT.

The V gene is TRBV2, the J gene TRBJ1-2; no firm D call. CDR3 length: 14 amino acids. The germline CDR1 and CDR2 sequences are SNHLY and FYNNEI. The V gene lost 1 base and the J gene lost 5 bases, with 11 bases spanning the gap. The CDR3 DNA is TGTGCCAGCAGTGAAGGACTTCCTAGGTATGGCTACACCTTC. Residues: CASSEGLPRYGYTF.